Each of the 25 T cell receptor beta chains below was sequenced from the same sample in a study of OX40 agonist ivuxolimab in advanced cancers. The table came from immunoSEQ multiplex PCR; TCRdb's copy has only in-frame clones and leaves some out. The table has about 43,000 clones, roughly 86% seen once. The source was CD4+ or CD8+ T cells sorted from blood, collected in a trial of the OX40 agonist ivuxolimab. All receptors come from an adult with an advanced solid tumor such as melanoma, head and neck, liver or kidney cancer.

This clone appeared a single time. The V gene is TRBV28, the J gene TRBJ2-2; perhaps TRBD2 as D (6 bases). The V gene's germline CDR1 is MDHEN and CDR2 SYDVKM. The CDR3 is 15 amino acids. With 2 bases removed from V and 3 bases from J, the gap between germline ends came to 10 bases. The CDR3 region is CASSLVGGYTGELFF. CDR3 in DNA: TGTGCCAGCAGTTTAGTGGGAGGTTACACCGGGGAGCTGTTTTTT.

This clone was observed once. The V gene is TRBV28, the J gene TRBJ2-1; D is undetermined. The germline gives CDR1 MDHEN, CDR2 SYDVKM. This CDR3 is 12 amino acids long. V was cut by 6 bases and J by 3 bases, with 6 bases left in between. In DNA, the CDR3 is TGTGCCAGCAGGGGCCTCTACAATGAGCAGTTCTTC. Translation gives CASRGLYNEQFF. The whole variable domain, remainder taken from reference TRBV28 and TRBJ2-1, is DVKVTQSSRYLVKRTGEKVFLECVQDMDHENMFWYRQDPGLGLRLIYFSYDVKMKEKGDIPEGYSVSREKKERFSLILESASTNQTSMYLCASRGLYNEQFFGPGTRLTVL.

The chain links TRBV28 to TRBJ2-7; D possibly matches TRBD1 or TRBD2 (5 bases each). The CDR3 totals 14 residues. Germline V gene lookup returns CDR1 MDHEN and CDR2 SYDVKM. V was pared by 7 bases and J by 4 bases, with 17 bases between. CDR3 in DNA: TGTGCCAGCAATTCCGGGGCCGAGTTTTACGAGCAGTACGTC. Amino acid sequence: CASNSGAEFYEQYV.

The chain combines TRBV10-3 with TRBJ1-6, with D possibly TRBD1 on 6 matching bases. Trimming removed 10 bases at V and 0 bases at J, with 10 bases between. Germline V gives CDR1 ENHRY, CDR2 SYGVKD. This CDR3 region has 14 residues. The CDR3 DNA follows: TGTGCCAATAGGGGGGACTCCTATAATTCACCCCTCCACTTT. This gives the protein CANRGDSYNSPLHF.

The rearrangement links TRBV7-2 to TRBJ2-1; 10 bases are shared with TRBD1. This CDR3 has 17 amino acids. V shed 1 base and J 9 bases; nucleotides not matched to a gene: 12. CDR1 is SGHTA and CDR2 is FQGNSA in the germline V gene. The CDR3 bases are TGTGCCAGCAGCTTAGGATACGGACAGGGGGATGCAGGTGAGCAGTTCTTC. This gives the protein CASSLGYGQGDAGEQFF.

The V gene is TRBV27, the J gene TRBJ2-3; 8 bases fit TRBD2. Germline V CDR1 and CDR2: MNHEY, SMNVEV (reference sequence). The ends lost 5 bases at V and 4 bases at J; junction bases unmatched: 11. The length of the CDR3 is 16 residues. DNA for the CDR3: TGTGCCAGCAGTCTCATAGCGGGAAGGTGGGCAGATACGCAGTATTTT. Its translation is CASSLIAGRWADTQYF.

The chain couples TRBV5-1 to TRBJ1-1; D might be TRBD1 (5 bases). There are 12 residues in the CDR3. Per germline, CDR1 SGHRS and CDR2 YFSETQ. Trimming took 5 bases from V and 5 from J, leaving 10 bases between them. The CDR3: CASSPGGTEAFF. CDR3 bases: TGCGCCAGCAGTCCTGGGGGGACTGAAGCTTTCTTT.

The genes are TRBV4-1 and TRBJ1-1, with 7 bases lining up with TRBD1. The CDR3 consists of 14 residues. The germline V gene encodes CDR1 MGHRA and CDR2 YSYEKL. Trimming at V came to 0 bases and at J to 10 bases, leaving 8 bases not matched to a gene. The CDR3 region has the DNA TGCGCCAGCAGCCAAGAGGGGGGTTACAGGGGAGCTTTCTTT. Its protein is CASSQEGGYRGAFF.

The rearrangement uses TRBV6-6 and TRBJ2-1; either TRBD1 or TRBD2 may supply D (6 bases each). Trimming removed 4 bases from V and 1 base from J, with 14 bases in between. CDR3 size: 16 residues. Per the germline V gene, CDR1 is MNHNY and CDR2 is SVGAGI (reference sequence). The DNA for the CDR3 is TGTGCCAGCAGTTCCAGCGGAGGGGGGTCCTACAATGAGCAGTTCTTC. Translation: CASSSSGGGSYNEQFF.

The chain combines TRBV7-9 with TRBJ2-5; 10 bases fit TRBD1. The CDR3 has 15 amino acids. Germline trimming cut 5 bases from V and 4 bases from J; bases unmatched to any gene: 7. Germline assignment: CDR1 SEHNR and CDR2 FQNEAQ (reference sequence). CDR3: CASSTGQGVGETQYF. The CDR3 DNA sequence: TGTGCCAGCAGCACCGGACAGGGGGTAGGAGAGACCCAGTACTTC.

As for this clone: This sequence may be a read error, since a much larger clone differs from it by one base. The chain links TRBV28 to TRBJ1-1; D not certain. The ends were cut back, 3 bases at V and 1 base at J, with 3 bases in the middle. There are 12 residues in the CDR3. Germline loops: CDR1 MDHEN, CDR2 SYDVKM. Here the CDR3 reads CASSFRNTEAFF. In DNA, the CDR3 is TGTGCCAGCAGTTTCCGGAACACTGAAGCTTTCTTT.

The chain uses TRBV14 and TRBJ2-3; 9 bases are shared with TRBD2. V shed 4 bases and J 6 bases; nucleotides not matched to a gene: 8. The CDR3 consists of 15 residues. Germline-derived CDR1 and CDR2 are SGHDN and FVKESK. CDR3 sequence: CASSPRRGGSDTQYF. The CDR3, as DNA: TGTGCCAGCAGCCCCCGGCGGGGGGGATCCGATACGCAGTATTTT. Full variable domain (outside the CDR3, taken from reference TRBV14 and TRBJ2-3): EAGVTQFPSHSVIEKGQTVTLRCDPISGHDNLYWYRRVMGKEIKFLLHFVKESKQDESGMPNNRFLAERTGGTYSTLKVQPAELEDSGVYFCASSPRRGGSDTQYFGPGTRLTVL.

V usage is TRBV7-9 and J usage is TRBJ1-1, with D maybe TRBD1 (6 bases). The CDR3 is made up of 16 amino acids. Germline V gene data show CDR1 as SEHNR and CDR2 as FQNEAQ (reference sequence). Trimming took off 2 bases at V and 3 bases at J, with 16 bases between the two ends. CDR3 nucleotides: TGTGCCAGCAGCTTACCGCGGGGGGCGGAGGACACTGAAGCTTTCTTT. Amino acid sequence: CASSLPRGAEDTEAFF.

This sequence joins TRBV10-2 and TRBJ2-2, with a possible D match to TRBD1 (6 bases). Trimming took off 11 bases at V and 8 bases at J, with 18 bases between the two ends. The CDR3 has 13 residues. Looked up from germline, CDR1 is WSHSY and CDR2 is SAAADI. This chain's CDR3 is CASWDTLGGELFF. CDR3 DNA sequence: TGCGCCTCCTGGGACACTTTGGGTGGGGAGCTGTTTTTT.

The chain links TRBV14 to TRBJ2-7; 7 nucleotides match TRBD1. CDR1 and CDR2 from the germline V gene are SGHDN and FVKESK. The CDR3 extends over 13 amino acids. Losses at the gene ends were 3 bases for V and 5 bases for J; bases not matched to a gene: 4. CDR3 DNA sequence: TGTGCCAGCAGCCAGACAGGGTCTGACGAGCAGTACGTC. This codes for CASSQTGSDEQYV.

This chain connects TRBV28 to TRBJ2-7; D possibly corresponds to TRBD1 (6 bases). Per the germline V gene, CDR1 is MDHEN and CDR2 is SYDVKM. The CDR3 runs to 13 residues. V lost 6 bases and J lost 5, with 14 bases in between. The CDR3 protein is CASSEQGWDEQYV. Here the CDR3 DNA reads TGTGCCAGCAGCGAACAGGGTTGGGACGAGCAGTACGTC.

The CDR3 here is CASSLSPLAAQLTDTQYF. CDR3 in DNA: TGTGCCAGCAGCTTATCCCCGCTGGCGGCCCAACTCACAGATACGCAGTATTTT. The rearrangement uses TRBV5-4 and TRBJ2-3; D gene uncertain. The germline V gene encodes CDR1 SGHNT and CDR2 YYREEE (reference sequence). CDR3 size: 18 residues. The ends were cut back, 2 bases at V and 2 bases at J, with 21 bases in the middle.

The genes are TRBV4-1 and TRBJ1-1, with D perhaps matching TRBD1 (6 bases). Trimming left V 4 bases short and J 6 bases short, with 15 bases between. Germline V gene sequence: CDR1 MGHRA, CDR2 YSYEKL. The CDR3 length is 14 residues. The CDR3 sequence: CASSPAQGLSEAFF. The DNA for the CDR3 is TGCGCCAGCAGCCCGGCACAGGGATTGTCTGAAGCTTTCTTT.

This chain links TRBV5-4 with TRBJ1-4, with D possibly matching TRBD1 (5 bases). The V gene lost 3 bases and the J gene lost 12 bases, with 24 bases spanning the gap. Germline V gene sequence: CDR1 SGHNT, CDR2 YYREEE (reference sequence). The CDR3 sequence is 16 residues long. CDR3 DNA: TGTGCCAGCAGCTCCCTATCAGGAAACCAATGGGGGGAACTGTTTTTT. Its protein product is CASSSLSGNQWGELFF. Looking up the rest from reference TRBV5-4 and TRBJ1-4 gives the full variable domain: ETGVTQSPTHLIKTRGQQVTLRCSSQSGHNTVSWYQQALGQGPQFIFQYYREEENGRGNFPPRFSGLQFPNYSSELNVNALELDDSALYLCASSSLSGNQWGELFFGSGTQLSVL.

The gene calls are TRBV6-1 and TRBJ1-1, with 9 bases identical to TRBD1. Germline values: CDR1 MNHNS, CDR2 SASEGT. This CDR3 contains 15 residues. J was trimmed by 1 base and V by 6 bases; bases with no gene match: 6. The CDR3 DNA follows: TGTGCCAGCAGCCCTGGGACAGGGACGAACACTGAAGCTTTCTTT. It specifies CASSPGTGTNTEAFF.

This chain connects TRBV9 to TRBJ1-1; perhaps TRBD1 as D (6 bases). Germline-derived CDR1 and CDR2 are SGDLS and YYNGEE. This CDR3 has 12 residues. V was cut by 5 bases and J by 8 bases, with 13 bases left in between. The CDR3 loop reads CASRGLGTEAFF. The CDR3 DNA sequence: TGTGCCAGCAGAGGGCTTGGGACAGAAGCTTTCTTT.

The gene calls are TRBV4-3 and TRBJ2-1; D is tentatively TRBD1 or TRBD2 (8 bases each). V shed 2 bases and J shed 9 bases, with 23 bases lying between them. This CDR3 is 17 amino acids long. Germline V gives CDR1 LGHNA, CDR2 YSLEER. The CDR3 DNA is TGCGCCAGCAGCCAACTGGACAGGGTAAACGGGAGGGCTGAGCAGTTCTTC. It yields the protein CASSQLDRVNGRAEQFF.

The chain is built from TRBV7-2 and TRBJ2-3; TRBD1 matches 9 bases. J was trimmed by 6 bases and V by 4 bases; bases with no gene match: 8. Germline CDR1 is SGHTA and CDR2 is FQGNSA. The CDR3 runs to 15 residues. In DNA form, the CDR3 reads TGTGCCAGCAGCTCCTCGGACAGGGGAGCGGATACGCAGTATTTT. It yields the protein CASSSSDRGADTQYF.

The chain recombines TRBV4-1 with TRBJ2-5, with a tentative D call TRBD1 (6 bases). The CDR3 has 14 amino acids. V shed 1 base and J shed 0 bases, with 6 bases lying between them. Germline CDR1 MGHRA, CDR2 YSYEKL. CDR3 region: CASSQAGDQETQYF. The CDR3 DNA reads TGCGCCAGCAGCCAAGCAGGGGACCAAGAGACCCAGTACTTC.

The chain is built from TRBV29-1 and TRBJ2-1, with 10 bases aligning to TRBD2. Germline loops: CDR1 SQVTM, CDR2 ANQGSEA. The CDR3 is 14 residues long. Trimming took 5 bases from V and 7 from J; bases not matched to a gene: 8. CDR3 bases: TGCAGCGTTTCCCTCAGCGGGGGGGGTAATGAGCAGTTCTTC. It yields the protein CSVSLSGGGNEQFF.